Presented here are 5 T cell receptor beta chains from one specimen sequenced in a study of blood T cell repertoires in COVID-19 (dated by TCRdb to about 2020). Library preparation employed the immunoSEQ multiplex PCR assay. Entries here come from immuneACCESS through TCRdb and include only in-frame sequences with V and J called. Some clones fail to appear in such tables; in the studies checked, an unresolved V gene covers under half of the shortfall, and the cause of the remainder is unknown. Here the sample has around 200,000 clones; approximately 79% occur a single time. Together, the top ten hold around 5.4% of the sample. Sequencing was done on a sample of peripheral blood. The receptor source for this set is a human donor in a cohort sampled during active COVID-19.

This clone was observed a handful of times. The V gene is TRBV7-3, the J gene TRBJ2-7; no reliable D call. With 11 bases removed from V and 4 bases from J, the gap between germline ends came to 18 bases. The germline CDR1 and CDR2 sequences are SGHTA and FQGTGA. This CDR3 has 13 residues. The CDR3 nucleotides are TGTGCCGGGCAAACCCCTCTGGCGTACGAGCAGTACTTC. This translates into CAGQTPLAYEQYF.

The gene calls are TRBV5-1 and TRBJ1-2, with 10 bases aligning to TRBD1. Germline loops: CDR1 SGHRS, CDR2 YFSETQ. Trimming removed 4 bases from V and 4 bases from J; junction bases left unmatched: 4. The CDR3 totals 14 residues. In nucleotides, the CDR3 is TGCGCCAGCAGCCACGGACAGGGGGGCTATGGCTACACCTTC. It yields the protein CASSHGQGGYGYTF.

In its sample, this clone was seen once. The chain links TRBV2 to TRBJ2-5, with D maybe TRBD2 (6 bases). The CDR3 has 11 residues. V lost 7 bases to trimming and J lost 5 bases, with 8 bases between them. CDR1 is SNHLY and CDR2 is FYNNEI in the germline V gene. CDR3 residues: CASKEGETQYF. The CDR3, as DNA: TGTGCCAGCAAGGAGGGGGAGACCCAGTACTTC.

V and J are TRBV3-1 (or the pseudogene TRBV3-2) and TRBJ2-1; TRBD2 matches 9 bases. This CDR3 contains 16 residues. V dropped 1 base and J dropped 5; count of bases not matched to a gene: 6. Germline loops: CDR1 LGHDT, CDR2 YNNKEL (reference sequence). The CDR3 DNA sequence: TGTGCCAGCAGCCAAGGGTCTTTAGCGGGAGACAATGAGCAGTTCTTC. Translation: CASSQGSLAGDNEQFF.

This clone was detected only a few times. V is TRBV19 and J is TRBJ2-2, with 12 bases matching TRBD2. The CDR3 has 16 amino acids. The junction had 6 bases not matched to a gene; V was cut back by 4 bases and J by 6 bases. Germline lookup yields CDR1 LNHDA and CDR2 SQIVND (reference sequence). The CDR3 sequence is CASSTRLAGAAGELFF. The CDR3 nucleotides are TGTGCCAGTAGTACCCGACTAGCGGGAGCGGCCGGGGAGCTGTTTTTT. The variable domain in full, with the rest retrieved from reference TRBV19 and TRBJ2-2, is DGGITQSPKYLFRKEGQNVTLSCEQNLNHDAMYWYRQDPGQGLRLIYYSQIVNDFQKGDIAEGYSVSREKKESFPLTVTSAQKNPTAFYLCASSTRLAGAAGELFFGEGSRLTVL.